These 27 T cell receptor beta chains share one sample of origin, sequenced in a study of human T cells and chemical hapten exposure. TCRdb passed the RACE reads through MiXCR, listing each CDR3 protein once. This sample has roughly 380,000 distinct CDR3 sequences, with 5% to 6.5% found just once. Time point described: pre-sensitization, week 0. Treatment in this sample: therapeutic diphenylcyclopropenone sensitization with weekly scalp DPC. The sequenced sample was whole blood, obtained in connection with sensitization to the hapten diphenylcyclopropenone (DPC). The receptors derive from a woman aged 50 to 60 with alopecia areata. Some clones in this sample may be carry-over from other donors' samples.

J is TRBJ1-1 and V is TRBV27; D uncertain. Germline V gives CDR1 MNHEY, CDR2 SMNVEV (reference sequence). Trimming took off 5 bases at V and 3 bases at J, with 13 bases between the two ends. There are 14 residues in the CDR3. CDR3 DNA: TGTGCCAGCAGTCTAACGTGGGAGGACACTGAAGCTTTCTTT. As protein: CASSLTWEDTEAFF.

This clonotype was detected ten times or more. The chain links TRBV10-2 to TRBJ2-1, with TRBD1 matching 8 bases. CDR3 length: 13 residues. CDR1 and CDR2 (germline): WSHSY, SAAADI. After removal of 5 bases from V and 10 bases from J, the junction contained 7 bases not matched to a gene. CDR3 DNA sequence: TGCGCCAGCAGTCGGACAGGGACGGGCGAGCAGTTCTTC. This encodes CASSRTGTGEQFF.

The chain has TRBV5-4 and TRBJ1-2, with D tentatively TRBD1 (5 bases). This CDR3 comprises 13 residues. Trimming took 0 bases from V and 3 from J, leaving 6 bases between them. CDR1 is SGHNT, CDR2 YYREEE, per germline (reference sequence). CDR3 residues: CASSLARDYGYTF. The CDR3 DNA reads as TGTGCCAGCAGCTTGGCCAGGGACTATGGCTACACCTTC.

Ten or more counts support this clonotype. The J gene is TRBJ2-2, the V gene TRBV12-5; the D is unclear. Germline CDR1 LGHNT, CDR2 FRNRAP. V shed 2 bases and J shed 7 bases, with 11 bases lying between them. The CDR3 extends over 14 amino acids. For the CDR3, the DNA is TGTGCTAGTGGTTTGCCCTCGGTGGTCGGGGAGCTGTTTTTT. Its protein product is CASGLPSVVGELFF.

The CDR3 region has the DNA TGCGCCAGCAGTCAAGGAGGGGCTAGAAACACTGAAGCTTTCTTT. Translation: CASSQGGARNTEAFF. This chain links TRBV5-1 with TRBJ1-1; D is possibly TRBD1 (5 bases). Trimming removed 5 bases at V and 2 bases at J, with 16 bases between. The CDR3 runs 15 residues. The germline gives CDR1 SGHRS, CDR2 YFSETQ.

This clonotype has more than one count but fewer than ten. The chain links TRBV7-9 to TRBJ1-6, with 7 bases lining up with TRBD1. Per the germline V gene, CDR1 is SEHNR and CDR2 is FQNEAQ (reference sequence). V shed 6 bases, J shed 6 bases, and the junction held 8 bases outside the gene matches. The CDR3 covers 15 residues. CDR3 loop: CASRDPQGPNSPLHF. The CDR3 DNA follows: TGTGCCAGCAGGGATCCACAGGGGCCTAATTCACCCCTCCACTTT.

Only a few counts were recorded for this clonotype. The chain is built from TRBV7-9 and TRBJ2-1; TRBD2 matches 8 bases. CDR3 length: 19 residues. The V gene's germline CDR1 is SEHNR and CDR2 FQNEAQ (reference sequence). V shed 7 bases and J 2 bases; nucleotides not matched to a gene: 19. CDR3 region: CASTLIRGTSGIPYNEQFF. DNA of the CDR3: TGTGCCAGCACCCTTATACGGGGAACTAGCGGTATTCCCTACAATGAGCAGTTCTTC. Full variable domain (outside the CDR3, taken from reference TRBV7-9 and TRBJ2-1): DTGVSQNPRHKITKRGQNVTFRCDPISEHNRLYWYRQTLGQGPEFLTYFQNEAQLEKSRLLSDRFSAERPKGSFSTLEIQRTEQGDSAMYLCASTLIRGTSGIPYNEQFFGPGTRLTVL.

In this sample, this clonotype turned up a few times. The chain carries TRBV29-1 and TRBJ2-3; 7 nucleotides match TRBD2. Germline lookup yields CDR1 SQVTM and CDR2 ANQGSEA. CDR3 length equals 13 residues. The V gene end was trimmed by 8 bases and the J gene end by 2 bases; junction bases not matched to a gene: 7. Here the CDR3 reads CSLWGLTTDTQYF. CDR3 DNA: TGCAGCCTTTGGGGACTAACCACAGATACGCAGTATTTT.

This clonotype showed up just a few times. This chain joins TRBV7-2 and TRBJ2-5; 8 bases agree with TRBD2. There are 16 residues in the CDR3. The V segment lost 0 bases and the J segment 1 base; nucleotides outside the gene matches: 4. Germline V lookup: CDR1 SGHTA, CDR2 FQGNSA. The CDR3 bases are TGTGCCAGCAGCTTAGCGCTAGCGGGCCTCCAAGAGACCCAGTACTTC. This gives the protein CASSLALAGLQETQYF.

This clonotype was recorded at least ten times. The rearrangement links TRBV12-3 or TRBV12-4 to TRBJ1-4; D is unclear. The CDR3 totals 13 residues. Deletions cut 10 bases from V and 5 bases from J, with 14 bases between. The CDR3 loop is CATTTTVNEKLFF. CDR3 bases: TGTGCCACTACCACGACGGTGAATGAAAAACTGTTTTTT.

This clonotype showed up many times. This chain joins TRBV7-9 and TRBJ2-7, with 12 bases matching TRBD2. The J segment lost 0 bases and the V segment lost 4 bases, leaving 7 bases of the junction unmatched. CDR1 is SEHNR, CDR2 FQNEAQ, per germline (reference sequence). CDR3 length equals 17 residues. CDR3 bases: TGTGCCAGCAGCTCGCCGACTAGCGGGGGATTCTCCTACGAGCAGTACTTC. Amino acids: CASSSPTSGGFSYEQYF.

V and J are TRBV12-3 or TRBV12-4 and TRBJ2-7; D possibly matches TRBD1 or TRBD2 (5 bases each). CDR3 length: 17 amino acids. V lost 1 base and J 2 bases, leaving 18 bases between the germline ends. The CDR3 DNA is TGTGCCAGCAGTTTAGTGACCGGGGCTGCAGGAACCTACGAGCAGTACTTC. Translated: CASSLVTGAAGTYEQYF.

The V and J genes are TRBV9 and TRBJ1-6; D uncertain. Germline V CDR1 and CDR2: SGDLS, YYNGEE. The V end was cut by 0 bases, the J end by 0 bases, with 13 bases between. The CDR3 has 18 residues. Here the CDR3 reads CASSVARDSSSYNSPLHF. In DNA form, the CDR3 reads TGTGCCAGCAGCGTAGCTCGGGATTCCAGCTCCTATAATTCACCCCTCCACTTT.

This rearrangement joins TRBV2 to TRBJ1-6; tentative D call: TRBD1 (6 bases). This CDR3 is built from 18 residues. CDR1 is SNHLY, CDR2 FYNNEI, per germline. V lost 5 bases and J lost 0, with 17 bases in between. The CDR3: CASSLVQGRSSYNSPLHF. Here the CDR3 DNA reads TGTGCCAGCAGTCTCGTTCAGGGGCGGAGCTCCTATAATTCACCCCTCCACTTT.

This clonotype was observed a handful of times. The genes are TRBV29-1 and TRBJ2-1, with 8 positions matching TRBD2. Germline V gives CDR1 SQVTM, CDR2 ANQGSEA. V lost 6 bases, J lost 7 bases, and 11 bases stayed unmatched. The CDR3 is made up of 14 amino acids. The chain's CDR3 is CSVAVQRERNEQFF. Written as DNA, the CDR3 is TGCAGCGTGGCGGTCCAGCGGGAGAGAAATGAGCAGTTCTTC.

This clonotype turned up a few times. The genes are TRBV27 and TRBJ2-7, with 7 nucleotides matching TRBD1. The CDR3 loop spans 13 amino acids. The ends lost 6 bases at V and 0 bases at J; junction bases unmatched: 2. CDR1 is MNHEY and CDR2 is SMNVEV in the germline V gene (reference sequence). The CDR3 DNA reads TGTGCCAGCAGAACAGGGGCCTCCTACGAGCAGTACTTC. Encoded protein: CASRTGASYEQYF.

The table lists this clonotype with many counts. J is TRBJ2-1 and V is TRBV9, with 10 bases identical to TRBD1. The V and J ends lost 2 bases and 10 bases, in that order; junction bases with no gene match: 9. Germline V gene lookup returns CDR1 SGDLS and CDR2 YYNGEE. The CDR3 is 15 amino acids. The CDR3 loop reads CASSVRDRGSGEQFF. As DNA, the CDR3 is TGTGCCAGCAGCGTCCGGGACAGGGGCTCTGGGGAGCAGTTCTTC.

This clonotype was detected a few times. CDR3 loop: CASSQKTTGNTEAFF. In DNA form, the CDR3 reads TGTGCCAGCAGCCAAAAGACTACAGGGAACACTGAAGCTTTCTTT. This chain connects TRBV3-1 to TRBJ1-1; D possibly corresponds to TRBD1 (5 bases). Germline-derived CDR1 and CDR2 are LGHDT and YNNKEL (reference sequence). V was cut by 2 bases and J by 1 base, with 11 bases left in between. The CDR3 has 15 amino acids.

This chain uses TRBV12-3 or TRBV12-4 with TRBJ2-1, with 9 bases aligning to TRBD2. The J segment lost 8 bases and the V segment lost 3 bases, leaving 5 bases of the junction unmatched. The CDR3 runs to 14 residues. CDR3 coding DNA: TGTGCCAGCAGTTTCCGGCGGGGGGGCGATGAGCAGTTCTTC. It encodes CASSFRRGGDEQFF.

DNA of the CDR3: TGTGCCAGCAGTGTAGGGACAACGAATAATTCACCCCTCCACTTT. The encoded protein is CASSVGTTNNSPLHF. The genes are TRBV6-1 and TRBJ1-6, with a weak D call TRBD1 (6 bases). The germline V gene has CDR1 MNHNS and CDR2 SASEGT. V was pared by 4 bases and J by 5 bases, with 12 bases between. The CDR3 length is 15 residues.

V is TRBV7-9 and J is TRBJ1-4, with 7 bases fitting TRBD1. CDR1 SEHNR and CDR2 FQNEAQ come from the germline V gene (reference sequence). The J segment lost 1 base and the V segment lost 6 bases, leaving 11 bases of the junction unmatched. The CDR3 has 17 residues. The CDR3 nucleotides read TGTGCCAGCAGGAGACTAGGGGGCGCGGAAACTAATGAAAAACTGTTTTTT. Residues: CASRRLGGAETNEKLFF.

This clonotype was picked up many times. The CDR3 DNA sequence: TGTGCCAGCAGTTATGCGGAGGTCGGGGAGACCCAGTACTTC. Amino acids: CASSYAEVGETQYF. The V and J genes are TRBV6-6 and TRBJ2-5; maybe TRBD2 (5 bases). V was shortened by 3 bases and J by 5 bases, with 13 bases between the two germline ends. The CDR3 extends over 14 amino acids. Looked up from germline, CDR1 is MNHNY and CDR2 is SVGAGI (reference sequence).

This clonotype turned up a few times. CDR3 in amino acids: CSARDRPNRGGLEQYF. Here the CDR3 DNA reads TGCAGTGCTAGAGATCGGCCCAACAGGGGCGGACTCGAGCAGTACTTC. The genes are TRBV20-1 and TRBJ2-7; 7 nucleotides agree with TRBD1. This CDR3 contains 16 residues. The V gene's germline CDR1 is DFQATT and CDR2 SNEGSKA (reference sequence). Trimming took 0 bases from V and 6 from J; bases not matched to a gene: 14.

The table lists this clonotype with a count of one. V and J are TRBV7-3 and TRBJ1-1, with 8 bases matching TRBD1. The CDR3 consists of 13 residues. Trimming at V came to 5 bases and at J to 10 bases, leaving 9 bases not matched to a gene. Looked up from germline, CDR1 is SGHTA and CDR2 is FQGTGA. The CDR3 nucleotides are TGTGCCAGCAGCGCTCAACCTCAGGGGGCAGCTTTCTTT. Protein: CASSAQPQGAAFF.

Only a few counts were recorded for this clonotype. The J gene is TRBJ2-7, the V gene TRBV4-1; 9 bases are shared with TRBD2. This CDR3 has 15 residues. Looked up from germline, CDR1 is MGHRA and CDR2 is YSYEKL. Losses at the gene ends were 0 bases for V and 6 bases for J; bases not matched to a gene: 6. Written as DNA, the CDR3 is TGCGCCAGCAGCCAAGATCTAGCGGGAAGGTCCGAGCAGTACTTC. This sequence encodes CASSQDLAGRSEQYF.

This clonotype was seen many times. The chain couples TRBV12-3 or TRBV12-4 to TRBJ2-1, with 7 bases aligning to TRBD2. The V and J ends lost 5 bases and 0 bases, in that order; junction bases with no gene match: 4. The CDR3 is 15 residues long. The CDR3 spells CASSPRGGSYNEQFF. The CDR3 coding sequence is TGTGCCAGCAGTCCGCGCGGGGGCTCCTACAATGAGCAGTTCTTC.

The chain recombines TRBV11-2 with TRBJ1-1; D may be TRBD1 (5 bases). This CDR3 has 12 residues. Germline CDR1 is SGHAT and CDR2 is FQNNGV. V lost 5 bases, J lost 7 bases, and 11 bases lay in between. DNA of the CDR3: TGTGCCAGCAGCCACCGAAGGGGTGAAGCTTTCTTT. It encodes CASSHRRGEAFF.